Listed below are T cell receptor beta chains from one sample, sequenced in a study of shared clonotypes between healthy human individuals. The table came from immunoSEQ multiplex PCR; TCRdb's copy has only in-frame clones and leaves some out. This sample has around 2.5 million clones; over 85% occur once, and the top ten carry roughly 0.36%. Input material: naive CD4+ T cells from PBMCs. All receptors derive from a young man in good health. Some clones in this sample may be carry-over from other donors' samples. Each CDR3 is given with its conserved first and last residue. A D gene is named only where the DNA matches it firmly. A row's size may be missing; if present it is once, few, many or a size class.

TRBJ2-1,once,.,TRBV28,TGTGCCAGCAGTCCCTTACAGGGTCCCTACAATGAGCAGTTCTTC,CASSPLQGPYNEQFF
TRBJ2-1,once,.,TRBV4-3,TGCGCCAGCAGCCAAGAGGGTGACGATGAGCAGTTCTTC,CASSQEGDDEQFF
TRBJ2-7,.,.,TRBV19,TGTGCCAGTCCACGGGTATACTACGAGCAGTACTTC,CASPRVYYEQYF
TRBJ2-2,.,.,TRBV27,TGTGCCACCCTCTCAGCCGGGGAGCTGTTTTTT,CATLSAGELFF
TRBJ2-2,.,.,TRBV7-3,TGTGCCAGCAGCTTATGGGGCAGGGCCGGGGAGCTGTTTTTT,CASSLWGRAGELFF
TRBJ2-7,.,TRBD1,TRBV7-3,TGTGCCAGCAGCTTAACGGGGACAGGGGGCCCTTTGGAGCAGTACTTC,CASSLTGTGGPLEQYF
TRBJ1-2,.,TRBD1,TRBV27,TGTGCCAGCAGTTTTTTGGGACAGATTAATGGCTACACCTTC,CASSFLGQINGYTF
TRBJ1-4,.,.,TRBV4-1,TGCGCCAGCAGCCAGGGGGGGGATAATGAAAAACTGTTTTTT,CASSQGGDNEKLFF
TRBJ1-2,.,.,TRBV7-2,TGTGCCAGCAGCTTAGGGAGCAGGTCCTATGGCTACACCTTC,CASSLGSRSYGYTF
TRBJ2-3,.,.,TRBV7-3,TGTGCCAGCAGCCTAACCGGGAGTCATGATACGCAGTATTTT,CASSLTGSHDTQYF
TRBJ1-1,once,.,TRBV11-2,TGTGCCAGCAGTCCCTTGCGGGAGAACACTGAAGCTTTCTTT,CASSPLRENTEAFF
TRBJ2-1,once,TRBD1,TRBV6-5,TGTGCCAGCAGACCGGGACAGGGAAATGAGCAGTTCTTC,CASRPGQGNEQFF
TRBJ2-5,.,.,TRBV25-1,TGTGCCACCCTGACAGAAGGGGCAGAGACCCAGTACTTC,CATLTEGAETQYF
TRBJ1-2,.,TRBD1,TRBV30,TGTGCCTGGAGTGTAGGGGGCGCAATGAACTATGGCTACACCTTC,CAWSVGGAMNYGYTF
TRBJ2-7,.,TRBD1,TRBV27,TGTGCCAGCAGTTCAACAGGGGGCGCACCTTCTCGGCAGTACTTC,CASSSTGGAPSRQYF
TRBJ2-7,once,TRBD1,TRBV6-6,TGTGCCAGCAGTCAACAGCGGGACAGGGCCTACGAGCAGTACTTC,CASSQQRDRAYEQYF
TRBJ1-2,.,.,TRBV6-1,TGTGCCAGCAGTGAAGGTGGCCTCTATGGCTACACCTTC,CASSEGGLYGYTF
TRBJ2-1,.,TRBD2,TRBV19,TGTGCCAGTAGTATCGAGCGGGGGTCCAATGAGCAGTTCTTC,CASSIERGSNEQFF
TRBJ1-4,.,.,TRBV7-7,TGTGCCAGCTCACACCTAAGGACGGATTTTGGTAAACTGTTTTTT,CASSHLRTDFGKLFF
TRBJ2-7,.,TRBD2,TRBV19,TGTGCCACCGCGACTAGCGGGAGAATCCACGAGCAGTACTTC,CATATSGRIHEQYF
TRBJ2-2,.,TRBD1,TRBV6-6,TGTGCCAGCAGTTACACCGGACAGGGGTCGACCGGGGAGCTGTTTTTT,CASSYTGQGSTGELFF
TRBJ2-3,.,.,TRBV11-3,TGTGCCAGCAGCTCCGACGGCACAGATACGCAGTATTTT,CASSSDGTDTQYF
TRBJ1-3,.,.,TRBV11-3,TGTGCCAGCAGTAGGGCCTCTGGAAACACCATATATTTT,CASSRASGNTIYF
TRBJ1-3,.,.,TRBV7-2,TGTGCCAGCAGCCCTCTCAGACAGGGAAACACCATATATTTT,CASSPLRQGNTIYF
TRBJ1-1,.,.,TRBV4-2,TGTGCCAGCAGCCAAGGGGTCGGCAGGGCTTACACTGAAGCTTTCTTT,CASSQGVGRAYTEAFF
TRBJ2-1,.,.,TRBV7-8,TGTGCCAGCAGTCCAGCTGAGACCTACAATGAGCAGTTCTTC,CASSPAETYNEQFF
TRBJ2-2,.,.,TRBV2,TGTGCCAGCAGTGACGGGGCGAACACCGGGGAGCTGTTTTTT,CASSDGANTGELFF
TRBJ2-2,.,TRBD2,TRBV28,TGTGCCAGCAAGGGGACTAGGCTGACCGGGGAGCTGTTTTTT,CASKGTRLTGELFF
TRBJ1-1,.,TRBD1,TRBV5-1,TGCGCCAGCTCCTGGGACAGTCTGAACACTGAAGCTTTCTTT,CASSWDSLNTEAFF
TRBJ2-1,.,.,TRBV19,TGTGCCAGTAGTATCCTTTCGGCCAAGGATGAGCAGTTCTTC,CASSILSAKDEQFF
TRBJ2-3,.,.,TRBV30,TGTGCCTGGAGTGTACTTCCAGCCGGAACAGATACGCAGTATTTT,CAWSVLPAGTDTQYF
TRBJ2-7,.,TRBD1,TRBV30,TGTGCCTGGGGAGCCGGGACAGGGGCGTACGAGCAGTACTTC,CAWGAGTGAYEQYF
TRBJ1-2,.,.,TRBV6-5,TGTGCCAGCAGTACAGGGTTTGGCTACACCTTC,CASSTGFGYTF
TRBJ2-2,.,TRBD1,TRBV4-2,TGTGCCAGCAGAAGGACAGGGGCGAACACCGGGGAGCTGTTTTTT,CASRRTGANTGELFF
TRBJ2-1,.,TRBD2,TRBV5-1,TGCGCCAGCAGCCTTCAGCGGGAGCGCAATGAGCAGTTCTTC,CASSLQRERNEQFF
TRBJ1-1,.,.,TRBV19,TGTGCCAGTAGCCTAAGGGGGGTTAAGGAAGCTTTCTTT,CASSLRGVKEAFF
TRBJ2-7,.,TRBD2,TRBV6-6,TGTGCCAGCAGTTACCCCCGCGGGAGAAAGGACGAGCAGTACTTC,CASSYPRGRKDEQYF
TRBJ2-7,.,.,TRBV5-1,TGCGCCAGCAGCTTTATAAGCGGCGCTAGTGGGGAGCAGTACTTC,CASSFISGASGEQYF
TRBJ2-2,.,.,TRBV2,TGTGCCAGCAGTGAAGACCCTCTAGTTGCGACCGGGGAGCTGTTTTTT,CASSEDPLVATGELFF
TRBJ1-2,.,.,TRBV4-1,TGCGCCAGCAGCCAAGAGTCGATTGGGGGGCGAGATGGCTACACCTTC,CASSQESIGGRDGYTF
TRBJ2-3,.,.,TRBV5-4,TGTGCCAGCAGCTTGCGCCTCGCAGGTAACACAGATACGCAGTATTTT,CASSLRLAGNTDTQYF
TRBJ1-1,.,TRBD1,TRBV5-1,TGCGCCAGCAGCTTAGGGATACAGGGGGCTGAAGCTTTCTTT,CASSLGIQGAEAFF
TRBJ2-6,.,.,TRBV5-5,TGTGCCAGCAGAGACACAGGGAATTGGGCCAACGTCCTGACTTTC,CASRDTGNWANVLTF
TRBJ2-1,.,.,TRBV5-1,TGCGCCAGCAGCAGGATAGCCGGGAGCTCCTACAATGAGCAGTTCTTC,CASSRIAGSSYNEQFF
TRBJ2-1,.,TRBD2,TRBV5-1,TGCGCCAGCAGCTCACCAATAACACGGTCAAGCGGGAGCTTTTACAATGAGCAGTTCTTC,CASSSPITRSSGSFYNEQFF
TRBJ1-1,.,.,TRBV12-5,TGTGCTAGTGGTTTGGTACGTTGGGCCGATTCAGAGGGAGGTCTGACGAACACTGAAGCTTTCTTT,CASGLVRWADSEGGLTNTEAFF
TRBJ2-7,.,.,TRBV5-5,TGTGCCAGCAGCTTGGGGGAAAGGAACTTCTACGAGCAGTACTTC,CASSLGERNFYEQYF
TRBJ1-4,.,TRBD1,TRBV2,TGTGCCAGCCAACGTCGACAGGGCGTTTTCGAAAAACTGTTTTTT,CASQRRQGVFEKLFF
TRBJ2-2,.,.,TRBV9,TGTGCCAGCAGCTACCTACAAGGGGACACCGGGGAGCTGTTTTTT,CASSYLQGDTGELFF
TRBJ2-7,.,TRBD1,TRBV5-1,TGCGCCAGCAGCCCGTGGACAGGGAGCTCCTACGAGCAGTACTTC,CASSPWTGSSYEQYF
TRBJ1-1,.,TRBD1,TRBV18,TGTGCCAGCTCATCTGGACAGGGGAACACTGAAGCTTTCTTT,CASSSGQGNTEAFF
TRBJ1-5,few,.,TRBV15,TGTGCCACCAGCAGAGGTTCAGATTATCAGCCCCAGCATTTT,CATSRGSDYQPQHF
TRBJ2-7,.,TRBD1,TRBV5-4,TGTGCCAGCAGCTGGCAGGACAGGTCGGTCTACGAGCAGTACTTC,CASSWQDRSVYEQYF
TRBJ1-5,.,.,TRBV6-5,TGTGCCAGCAGTTACCGGGGGAATCAGCCCCAGCATTTT,CASSYRGNQPQHF
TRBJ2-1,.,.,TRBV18,TGTGCCAGCTCACCCCAACCGAGCTCCTACAATGAGCAGTTCTTC,CASSPQPSSYNEQFF